Sequencing of this T cell receptor (beta chain) was carried out in a study of blood T cell repertoires in COVID-19. The table came from immunoSEQ multiplex PCR; TCRdb's copy has only in-frame clones and leaves some out. The sample lists 200,000 to 250,000 clones; about four fifths were seen once. The receptor's source is an elderly woman with COVID-19, enrolled during active disease. Sequencing was carried out using peripheral blood.

CDR3: CASSLIRGNTEAFF. The CDR3 DNA follows: TGTGCCAGCAGTTTAATCAGGGGAAACACTGAAGCTTTCTTT. The rearrangement uses TRBV14 and TRBJ1-1; tentative D call: TRBD1 (6 bases). This CDR3 is 14 amino acids long. V was cut by 6 bases and J by 2 bases, with 13 bases left in between. CDR1 is SGHDN, CDR2 FVKESK, per germline.